This T cell receptor (beta chain) was identified in a study of shared clonotypes between healthy human individuals. Study processing details: Filtering differed for immunoSEQ, which gave only junction sequences without quality scores. Using immunoSEQ multiplex PCR, the repertoire was profiled, and TCRdb retains in-frame clones only, with some absent. The V and J calls and clone size are taken from that table; D and trimming were inferred from the DNA. Here the sample spans just over 2,000,000 clones, 85% to 95% being singletons. As to this clone: Its antigen remains unidentified.

Trimming took off 3 bases at V and 6 bases at J, with 9 bases between the two ends. CDR3 size: 12 residues. Germline-derived CDR1 and CDR2 are MDHEN and SYDVKM. Study conclusions and caveats: The expectation was that sequencing depth would affect clonotype sharing among donors.

The sample consisted of naive CD4+ T cells sorted from blood. Subset of the sample: CD45RA+ positively selected. V usage is TRBV28 and J usage is TRBJ2-7, with D possibly matching TRBD1 (5 bases). The clonotype was recovered from a man between 18 and 35 years old in good health. The CDR3 region has the DNA TGTGCCAGCAGTTTCCAGGGTACCGAGCAGTACTTC. The encoded protein is CASSFQGTEQYF.